This passage covers 6 T cell receptor beta chains from one sample sequenced in a study of shared clonotypes between healthy human individuals (TCRdb year 2020). The method was the immunoSEQ multiplex PCR assay. This immuneACCESS table, as held by TCRdb, lists in-frame sequences with V and J called but not all clones. Of the missing ones, under half trace to an unresolved V gene in checked studies; the others have no known cause. This sample gives roughly 520,000 clones in total; more than 95% of them show up just once. The ten largest clones capture about 0.067% of the sample. Sequencing was carried out using naive CD4+ T cells sorted from blood. The cell subset or site label, as the study defines it: CD45RA+ positively selected. The receptors were sampled from a woman aged 30 to 39 in good health.

The chain carries TRBV5-4 and TRBJ2-7, with 8 bases matching TRBD1. Looked up from germline, CDR1 is SGHNT and CDR2 is YYREEE (reference sequence). The trim removed 4 bases at V and 2 bases at J, leaving 5 bases unmatched. The CDR3 is made up of 14 amino acids. As DNA, the CDR3 is TGTGCCAGCAGCCGGACAGGGCGCACCTACGAGCAGTACTTC. It codes for CASSRTGRTYEQYF.

The chain is built from TRBV1 and TRBJ1-2; the D call TRBD1 from the table was never checked on the DNA. TRBV1 is designated a pseudogene. The CDR3 extends over 16 amino acids. In DNA form, the CDR3 reads TGCACCAGCAGCTCTCCCCCACAACAGGATTCCTATGGCTACACCTTC. Protein sequence: CTSSSPPQQDSYGYTF.

The V and J genes are TRBV30 and TRBJ1-4, with D possibly TRBD1 on 5 matching bases. Germline loops: CDR1 GTSNPN, CDR2 SVGIG (reference sequence). The V end lost 2 bases, the J end lost 7 bases, and 17 bases lay between the germline ends. The CDR3 runs 15 residues. This chain's CDR3 is CAWSRTGGAGEKLFF. The CDR3 region has the DNA TGTGCCTGGAGTAGAACAGGCGGCGCAGGTGAAAAACTGTTTTTT. The full variable domain, its missing parts supplied by reference TRBV30 and TRBJ1-4, is SQTIHQWPATLVQPVGSPLSLECTVEGTSNPNLYWYRQAAGRGLQLLFYSVGIGQISSEVPQNLSASRPQDRQFILSSKKLLLSDSGFYLCAWSRTGGAGEKLFFGSGTQLSVL.

The rearrangement joins TRBV11-2 to TRBJ2-1; 10 nucleotides align to TRBD1. The CDR3 covers 16 residues. The germline gives CDR1 SGHAT, CDR2 FQNNGV. The V segment lost 2 bases and the J segment 1 base; nucleotides outside the gene matches: 2. The CDR3 protein is CASSLPGQGSYNEQFF. The CDR3 nucleotides are TGTGCCAGCAGCTTACCGGGACAGGGGTCCTACAATGAGCAGTTCTTC.

J is TRBJ2-7 and V is TRBV5-1; D unclear. With 1 base removed from V and 5 bases from J, the gap between germline ends came to 13 bases. CDR1 SGHRS and CDR2 YFSETQ come from the germline V gene. The length of the CDR3 is 14 residues. The CDR3 loop is CASSLFAITDEQYF. In DNA, the CDR3 is TGCGCCAGCAGCTTGTTCGCCATAACTGACGAGCAGTACTTC. The complete variable domain, with remaining parts taken from reference TRBV5-1 and TRBJ2-7, reads KAGVTQTPRYLIKTRGQQVTLSCSPISGHRSVSWYQQTPGQGLQFLFEYFSETQRNKGNFPGRFSGRQFSNSRSEMNVSTLELGDSALYLCASSLFAITDEQYFGPGTRLTVT.

As DNA, the CDR3 is TGTGCCATCAGTGAGTCGGGACAGGGGGCCGTCAATCAGCCCCAGCATTTT. Translation: CAISESGQGAVNQPQHF. The chain employs TRBV10-3 and TRBJ1-5, with 12 bases fitting TRBD1. The CDR3 spans 17 residues. Germline V gene lookup returns CDR1 ENHRY and CDR2 SYGVKD. V lost 0 bases to trimming and J lost 3 bases; unmatched junction nucleotides: 3.